The rows below give T cell receptor beta chains drawn from one sample of a study of T-cell reconstitution after alpha-beta-depleted transplantation in children. TCRdb redid the calling of the PCR reads with MiXCR, one entry per CDR3 protein. The profile shows about 610,000 distinct CDR3 sequences, roughly 30% of them singletons. This sample comprised PBMCs, obtained before TCRalphabeta/CD19-depleted stem cell transplant. The receptors here all came from a boy younger than two with Wiskott-Aldrich syndrome, due to receive a stem cell transplant. CDR3s include the opening cysteine and the closing phenylalanine or tryptophan. The D gene is left open where the match is weak. Clone size appears in some rows only: once, few, many, or a class for an expanded clone.

V,J,D,size,DNA,CDR3
TRBV15,TRBJ2-5,-,few,TGTGCCACCAGCAGAGAAGTAGGAAGAGTCCAAGAGACCCAGTACTTC,CATSREVGRVQETQYF
TRBV18,TRBJ2-7,-,-,TGTGCCAGCTCACGCTTGACGGGATCCTACGAGCAGTACTTC,CASSRLTGSYEQYF
TRBV12-3/TRBV12-4,TRBJ2-1,-,few,TGTGCCAGCAAGCCGACAGTGGGGCTGGGGCCCAATGAGCAGTTCTTC,CASKPTVGLGPNEQFF
TRBV29-1,TRBJ2-3,TRBD2,-,TGCAGCGTCCCGGGACTAGCGGGAGGAACAGATACGCAGTATTTT,CSVPGLAGGTDTQYF
TRBV5-1,TRBJ2-1,TRBD2,few,TGCGCCAGCAGCACAAGCGGGGGACTCTACAATGAGCAGTTCTTC,CASSTSGGLYNEQFF
TRBV10-3,TRBJ2-1,TRBD2,medium-sized,TGTGCCATCGGGGGAGCGGGAGATCGTAATGAGCAGTTCTTC,CAIGGAGDRNEQFF
TRBV30,TRBJ2-1,-,few,TGTGCCTGGAGTGTTCCCGGACAACAGTTCTTC,CAWSVPGQQFF
TRBV5-1,TRBJ2-7,-,-,TGCGCCAGCAGCTTGGCCGTGGGAGGCGAGCAGTACTTC,CASSLAVGGEQYF
TRBV11-1,TRBJ2-1,TRBD2,-,TGTGCCAGCAGCCGACTAGCGGGAGTGCATGAGCAGTTCTTC,CASSRLAGVHEQFF
TRBV18,TRBJ2-3,TRBD2,few,TGTGCCAGCTCAGGGAGCGGGAGCCGGAATACGCAGTATTTT,CASSGSGSRNTQYF
TRBV5-1,TRBJ2-5,-,many,TGCGCCAGCAGCTTGGGAAGCGGCCAAGAGACCCAGTACTTC,CASSLGSGQETQYF
TRBV5-1,TRBJ2-1,-,-,TGCGCCAGCAGCACGAAGCCGGGCCCGGAGGGGTTCTTC,CASSTKPGPEGFF
TRBV7-6,TRBJ2-1,-,few,TGTGCCAGCAGCTTAGAGGGTGAGCAGTTCTTC,CASSLEGEQFF
TRBV20-1,TRBJ2-1,TRBD2,-,TGCAGTGCTAGCGGACCTGGCGGGAGTCTTTCCATCAATGAGCAGTTCTTC,CSASGPGGSLSINEQFF
TRBV24-1,TRBJ2-7,TRBD1,-,TGTGCCACCAGTGACCCAGGGACAGGGGGAAACGAGCAGTACTTC,CATSDPGTGGNEQYF
TRBV5-8,TRBJ2-1,TRBD1,few,TGTGCCAGCAGCTTCCCGGGACAGGCATATGATGAGCAGTTCTTC,CASSFPGQAYDEQFF
TRBV5-1,TRBJ2-1,TRBD2,few,TGCGCCAGCAGCTTGGCCCGGACTAGCAGCATCCTGGATGAGCAGTTCTTC,CASSLARTSSILDEQFF
TRBV5-6,TRBJ2-5,TRBD1,-,TGTGCCAGCAGCGGATGGACAGGGTCGGAGGAGACCCAGTACTTC,CASSGWTGSEETQYF
TRBV11-2,TRBJ1-5,-,-,TGTGCCAGCAGCCCAGGCTTTGGAGGGCGCAATCAGCCCCAGCATTTT,CASSPGFGGRNQPQHF
TRBV7-2,TRBJ2-1,-,few,TGTGCCAGCAGCCCCCGTTCCGGGGGATCACCTAATGAGCAGTTCTTC,CASSPRSGGSPNEQFF
TRBV3-1,TRBJ2-5,TRBD2,many,TGTGCCAGCAGCCAGGGCAGCGGGAGGAATGGAGAGACCCAGTACTTC,CASSQGSGRNGETQYF
TRBV2,TRBJ2-2,TRBD1,few,TGTGCCAGCAGTGAAGGGACAGGGAAAATTGAGCTGTTTTTT,CASSEGTGKIELFF
TRBV30,TRBJ2-3,-,few,TGTGCCTGGAGTGTTGGGACCACGAGGACAGATACGCAGTATTTT,CAWSVGTTRTDTQYF
TRBV2,TRBJ1-5,-,few,TGTGCCAGCAGTGAATATTTGGAGGGCTGGGAGCCCCAGCATTTT,CASSEYLEGWEPQHF
TRBV18,TRBJ2-7,TRBD2,few,TGTGCCAGCTCGCCACGACTAGCGGGAGAGAACGAGCAGTACTTC,CASSPRLAGENEQYF
TRBV9,TRBJ2-1,TRBD2,-,TGTGCCAGCAGCGCATCAGCGGGAGGGCCAGGAAATGAGCAGTTCTTC,CASSASAGGPGNEQFF
TRBV4-2,TRBJ2-6,-,few,TGTGCCAGCAGCACCCGGGACGGGCATGGAATCTCTGGGGCCAACGTCCTGACTTTC,CASSTRDGHGISGANVLTF
TRBV9,TRBJ2-3,-,-,TGTGCCAGCAGCGTTCAGGGGAGCACAGATACGCAGTATTTT,CASSVQGSTDTQYF
TRBV7-9,TRBJ1-2,TRBD1,-,TGTGCCAGCAGCGCGTACCAGGGGGCGAGCTATGGCTACACCTTC,CASSAYQGASYGYTF
TRBV7-2,TRBJ1-6,TRBD1,-,TGTGCCAGCAGCTTGCAGGACAGGTCGAATTCACCCCTCCACTTT,CASSLQDRSNSPLHF
TRBV27,TRBJ2-7,-,many,TGTGCCAGCCGGCCAGGGGTCTTCTACGAGCAGTACTTC,CASRPGVFYEQYF
TRBV29-1,TRBJ1-1,-,-,TGCAGCGTTGGGCGGGACTGGAAAGCTTTCTTT,CSVGRDWKAFF
TRBV20-1,TRBJ2-3,TRBD2,-,TGCAGTGCTCCCCCCAATCGCGGGAGTATTTCAGATACGCAGTATTTT,CSAPPNRGSISDTQYF
TRBV12-3/TRBV12-4,TRBJ2-1,-,few,TGTGCCAGCAGTCTACTGATGGGGCCGAGCTCCTACAATGAGCAGTTCTTC,CASSLLMGPSSYNEQFF
TRBV5-1,TRBJ2-3,-,-,TGCGCCAGCAGCTTGGTTTCTAGCTTCACAGATACGCAGTATTTT,CASSLVSSFTDTQYF
TRBV29-1,TRBJ2-1,-,few,TGCAGCGTTGACAGTCCCAGGGGTTTAAGGAAAGAGCAGTTCTTC,CSVDSPRGLRKEQFF
TRBV5-1,TRBJ2-5,TRBD2,many,TGTGCCAGCAGCCTAGCGGAAGAGACCCAGTACTTC,CASSLAEETQYF
TRBV19,TRBJ1-6,-,few,TGTGCCAGTCGATTTAGGTGGGATTCACCCCTCCACTTT,CASRFRWDSPLHF
TRBV5-1,TRBJ2-5,-,-,TGTGCCAGCAGCACGAGGGGGGAGACCCAGTACTTC,CASSTRGETQYF